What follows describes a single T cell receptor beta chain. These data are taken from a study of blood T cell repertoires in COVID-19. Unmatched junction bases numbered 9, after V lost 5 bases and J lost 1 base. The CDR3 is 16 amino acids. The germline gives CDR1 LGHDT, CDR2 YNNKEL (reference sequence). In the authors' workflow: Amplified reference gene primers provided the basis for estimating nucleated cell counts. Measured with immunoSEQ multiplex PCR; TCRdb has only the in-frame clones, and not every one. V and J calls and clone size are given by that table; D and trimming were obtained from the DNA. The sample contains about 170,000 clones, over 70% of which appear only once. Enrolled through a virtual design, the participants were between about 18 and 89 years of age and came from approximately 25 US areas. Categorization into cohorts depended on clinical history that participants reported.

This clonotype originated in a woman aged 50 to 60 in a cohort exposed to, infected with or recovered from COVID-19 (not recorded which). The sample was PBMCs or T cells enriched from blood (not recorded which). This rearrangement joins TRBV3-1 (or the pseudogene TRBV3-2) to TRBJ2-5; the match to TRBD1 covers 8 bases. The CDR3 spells CASSRRQGTFQETQYF. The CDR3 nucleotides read TGTGCCAGCAGCAGAAGACAGGGGACCTTCCAAGAGACCCAGTACTTC.